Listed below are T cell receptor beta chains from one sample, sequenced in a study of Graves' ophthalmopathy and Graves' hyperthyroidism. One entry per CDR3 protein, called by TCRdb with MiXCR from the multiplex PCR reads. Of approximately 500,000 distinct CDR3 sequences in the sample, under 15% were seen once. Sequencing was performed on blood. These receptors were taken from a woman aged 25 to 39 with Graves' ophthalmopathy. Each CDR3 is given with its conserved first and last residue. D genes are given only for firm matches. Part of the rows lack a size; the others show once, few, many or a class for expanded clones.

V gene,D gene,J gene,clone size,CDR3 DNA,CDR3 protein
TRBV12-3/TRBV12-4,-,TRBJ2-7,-,TGTGCCAGCAGTTTAGCGCTACTAACAACATACGAGCAGTACTTC,CASSLALLTTYEQYF
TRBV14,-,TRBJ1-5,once,TGTGCCACCCCGGACAGTTTCAATCAGCCCCAGCATTTT,CATPDSFNQPQHF
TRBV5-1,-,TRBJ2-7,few,TGCGCCAGCAGCTTGTACGGGGCGAGCTCCTACGAGCAGTACTTC,CASSLYGASSYEQYF
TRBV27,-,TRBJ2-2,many,TGTGCCAGCAGTTTATTGTCAGGGTCGTTCTCCGGGGAGCTGTTTTTT,CASSLLSGSFSGELFF
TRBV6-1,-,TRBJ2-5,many,TGTGCCAGCGGGGGGACCTACCAAGAGACCCAGTACTTC,CASGGTYQETQYF
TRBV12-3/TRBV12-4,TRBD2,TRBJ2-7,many,TGTGCCAGCAGTCCGGGACTAGACGAGCAGTACTTC,CASSPGLDEQYF
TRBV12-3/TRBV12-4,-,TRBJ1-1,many,TGTGCCAGCAGTTCCCGCGGGGTAGGTCCATTCACTGAAGCTTTCTTT,CASSSRGVGPFTEAFF
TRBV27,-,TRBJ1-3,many,TGTGTCAGCAGTTTATCCGGCAGCAGCTCTGGAAACACCATATATTTT,CVSSLSGSSSGNTIYF
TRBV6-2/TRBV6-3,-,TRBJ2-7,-,TGTGCCAGCAGAGACACCGGATACGAGCAGTACTTC,CASRDTGYEQYF
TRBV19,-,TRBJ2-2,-,TGTGCCAGTTTTGGGGGGGCGTCGGGGCCGTTCGGGGAGCTGTTTTTT,CASFGGASGPFGELFF
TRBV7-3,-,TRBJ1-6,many,TGTGCCAGCAGCCAAGCGGGGGGGAATTCACCCCTCCACTTT,CASSQAGGNSPLHF
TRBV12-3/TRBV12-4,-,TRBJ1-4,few,TGTGCCAGCACCCCTGGGACAACTAATGAAAAACTGTTTTTT,CASTPGTTNEKLFF
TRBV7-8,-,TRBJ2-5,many,TGTGCCAGCAGCTCCAAGGGGCTTATCGGGGAGACCCAGTACTTC,CASSSKGLIGETQYF
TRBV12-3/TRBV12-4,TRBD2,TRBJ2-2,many,TGTGCCAGCAACCCGATGAGCGGGGGGTGGACCGGGGAGCTGTTTTTT,CASNPMSGGWTGELFF
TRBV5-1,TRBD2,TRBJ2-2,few,TGCGCCAGCAGCTTCATAGCGGGAGCGGTCGGGGAGCTGTTTTTT,CASSFIAGAVGELFF
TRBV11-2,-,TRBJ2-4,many,TGTGCCAGCAGCTTCGCAGGGGGGGTAAACATTCAGTACTTC,CASSFAGGVNIQYF
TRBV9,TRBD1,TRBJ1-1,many,TGTGCCAGCAGCGTAGGACAGGGCGCGGGGTCAGCTTTCTTT,CASSVGQGAGSAFF
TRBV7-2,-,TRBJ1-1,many,TGTGCCAGCAGCGCTTACTCGTTGGACAGCCAAGCTTTCTTT,CASSAYSLDSQAFF
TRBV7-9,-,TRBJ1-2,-,TGTGCCAGCAGCTCCAGGACAGAAACTAACTATGGCTACACCTTC,CASSSRTETNYGYTF
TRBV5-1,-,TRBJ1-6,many,TGCGCCAGCAGCTTGGTATCGGGGTATAATTCACCCCTCCACTTT,CASSLVSGYNSPLHF
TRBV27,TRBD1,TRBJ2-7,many,TGTGCCAGCAGTCCTGGGACAGGGGGCAGGAACGAGCAGTACTTC,CASSPGTGGRNEQYF
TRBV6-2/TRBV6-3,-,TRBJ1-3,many,TGTGCCAGCAGTTACTCGACGGGGGCTGGGGGCCGCTCTGGAAACACCATATATTTT,CASSYSTGAGGRSGNTIYF
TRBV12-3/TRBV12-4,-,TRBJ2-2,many,TGTGCCAGCAACGTCGCCGGGGAGCTGTTTTTT,CASNVAGELFF
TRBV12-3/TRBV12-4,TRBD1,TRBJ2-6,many,TGTGCCAGCAGTCCCCGACCCAGGGGGCGGGAAGGGGCCAACGTCCTGACTTTC,CASSPRPRGREGANVLTF
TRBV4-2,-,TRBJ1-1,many,TGTGCCAGCAGCCAAGATGGGACAATGAACACTGAAGCTTTCTTT,CASSQDGTMNTEAFF
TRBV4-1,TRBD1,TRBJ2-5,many,TGCGCCAGCAGCCCGACAGGGACGCAAGAGACCCAGTACTTC,CASSPTGTQETQYF
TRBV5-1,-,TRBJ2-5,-,TGCGTCAGCAGCTTGACTGGGGTGGCAGAGACCCAGTACTTC,CVSSLTGVAETQYF
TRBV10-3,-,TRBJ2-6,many,TGTGCCATCAGTGTTAAGTCAGGGGCCGTAGCCAACGTCCTGACTTTC,CAISVKSGAVANVLTF
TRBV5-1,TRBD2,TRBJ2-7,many,TGCGCCAGCAGCTTCGGGACTAGCGGGAAGGTAATGGAACAGTACTTC,CASSFGTSGKVMEQYF
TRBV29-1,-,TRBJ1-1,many,TGCAGCGTTGAAGATCTTAGGGGGGGCGCGGACACTGAAGCTTTCTTT,CSVEDLRGGADTEAFF
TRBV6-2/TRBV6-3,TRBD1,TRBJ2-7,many,TGTGCCAGCAGTTACTCGACCCCCGTGACAGGGGGCGAGCAGTACTTC,CASSYSTPVTGGEQYF
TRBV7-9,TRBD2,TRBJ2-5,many,TGTGCCAGCAGCACTACTAGCGTGGAGACCCAGTACTTC,CASSTTSVETQYF
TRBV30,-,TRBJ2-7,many,TGTGCCTGGAGTCTTCCCTCCTACGAGCAGTACTTC,CAWSLPSYEQYF
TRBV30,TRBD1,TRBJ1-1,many,TGTGCCTGGAGGGACAGGGTTGGGACTGAAGCTTTCTTT,CAWRDRVGTEAFF
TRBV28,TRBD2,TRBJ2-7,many,TGTGCCAGCAGTAAGGCTGGGACTAGCGGGACCTACGAGCAGTACTTC,CASSKAGTSGTYEQYF
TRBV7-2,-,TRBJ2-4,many,TGTGCCAGCAGCTTTGGGGTGGCCAAAAACATTCAGTACTTC,CASSFGVAKNIQYF
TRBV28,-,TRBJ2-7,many,TGTGCCAGCAGTTTACTGCGGCCCGAGCAGTACTTC,CASSLLRPEQYF
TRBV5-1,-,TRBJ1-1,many,TGCGCCAGCAGCTTGACAGGGCCCGTGAACACTGAAGCTTTCTTT,CASSLTGPVNTEAFF
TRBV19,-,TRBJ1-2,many,TGTGCCAGTAGTAAAGCAAGAACCTATGGCTACACCTTC,CASSKARTYGYTF
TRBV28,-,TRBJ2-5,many,TGTGCCAGCAGTCCCCACAGGGATCAAGAGACCCAGTACTTC,CASSPHRDQETQYF
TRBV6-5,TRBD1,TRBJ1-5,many,TGTGCCAGCAGTTCCCGGCAGGGACAGCCAGACAATCAGCCCCAGCATTTT,CASSSRQGQPDNQPQHF
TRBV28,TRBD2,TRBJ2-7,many,TGTGCCAGCAAAGCGGGGAATTCCTACGAGCAGTACTTC,CASKAGNSYEQYF